The 11 T cell receptor beta chains below were found in one sample sequenced in a study of T-cell reconstitution after alpha-beta-depleted transplantation in children. Unique molecular identifiers were incorporated when the TCRbeta library was constructed. TCRdb re-derived calls from the PCR reads in MiXCR, one entry per CDR3 protein. The table has under 250,000 distinct CDR3 sequences, about 24% seen once; the top ten hold 4% to 6%. Here the sequenced sample was PBMCs, mostly from graft donor cells, taken 360 days after TCRalphabeta/CD19-depleted stem cell transplant. The receptors originated from a female patient aged 2-10 years who had a stem cell transplant for congenital amegakaryocytic thrombocytopenia, so the T cells may come from the graft donor.

This clonotype was seen only a few times. This chain uses TRBV2 with TRBJ1-2; TRBD1 matches 7 bases. The germline V gene has CDR1 SNHLY and CDR2 FYNNEI. Trimming took 1 base from V and 4 from J; bases not matched to a gene: 0. The CDR3 is 13 residues long. CDR3: CASSEDRGYGYTF. Written as DNA, the CDR3 is TGTGCCAGCAGTGAAGACAGGGGCTATGGCTACACCTTC.

This clonotype was seen a few times. V gene TRBV20-1 combines with J gene TRBJ2-1; D not certain. CDR3 length: 12 amino acids. Germline V gives CDR1 DFQATT, CDR2 SNEGSKA (reference sequence). V lost 1 base, J lost 7 bases, and 8 bases lay in between. CDR3 in DNA: TGCAGTGCTAGAGTTTACGTAAATGAGCAGTTCTTC. This encodes CSARVYVNEQFF.

This clonotype was observed a few times. The chain uses TRBV11-2 and TRBJ2-4; D is unresolved. Germline values: CDR1 SGHAT, CDR2 FQNNGV. Trimming took 4 bases from V and 5 from J, leaving 9 bases between them. CDR3 length: 13 residues. The DNA of the CDR3 is TGTGCCAGCAGCTATCTTACAGAAAACATTCAGTACTTC. The encoded protein is CASSYLTENIQYF.

This clonotype appeared many times. The chain employs TRBV29-1 and TRBJ2-7, with 11 bases identical to TRBD1. With V trimmed by 7 bases and J by 3 bases, 2 bases remained unmatched. Germline CDR1 reads SQVTM; CDR2 reads ANQGSEA. The CDR3 is 12 amino acids. The DNA of the CDR3 is TGCAGCGAGGGACAGGGGGGCTACGAGCAGTACTTC. This sequence encodes CSEGQGGYEQYF.

The V and J genes are TRBV4-3 and TRBJ2-2; 8 bases are shared with TRBD1. The CDR3 runs to 13 residues. With V trimmed by 4 bases and J by 5 bases, 0 bases remained unmatched. Germline CDR1 LGHNA, CDR2 YSLEER. Here the CDR3 DNA reads TGCGCCAGCAGCCGGACAGGGACCGGGGAGCTGTTTTTT. Translation gives CASSRTGTGELFF.

This clonotype has more than one count but fewer than ten. V is TRBV20-1 and J is TRBJ1-5; no clear D gene. This CDR3 spans 12 amino acids. The germline V gene has CDR1 DFQATT and CDR2 SNEGSKA (reference sequence). Trimming left V 6 bases short and J 6 bases short, with 12 bases between. The CDR3 DNA follows: TGCAGTGCCGCCCGACGTTTTCAGCCCCAGCATTTT. As protein: CSAARRFQPQHF.

This clonotype was counted between two and nine times. J is TRBJ2-2 and V is TRBV28, with 10 bases lining up with TRBD2. The junction had 4 bases not matched to a gene; V was cut back by 5 bases and J by 7 bases. CDR1 and CDR2 (germline): MDHEN, SYDVKM. This CDR3 has 14 residues. The CDR3 DNA follows: TGTGCCAGCAGTCCCACTAGCGGGGTCGGGGAGCTGTTTTTT. Its protein product is CASSPTSGVGELFF.

This clonotype has ten or more counts. The J gene is TRBJ1-3, the V gene TRBV28; a possible D gene is TRBD1 (5 bases). Germline values: CDR1 MDHEN, CDR2 SYDVKM. The CDR3 is 13 residues long. V lost 6 bases and J 3 bases, leaving 9 bases between the germline ends. CDR3 sequence: CASSITGGNTIYF. CDR3 sequence (DNA): TGTGCCAGCAGCATTACAGGTGGAAACACCATATATTTT.

The chain couples TRBV20-1 to TRBJ2-1; D is uncertain. The V end was cut by 2 bases, the J end by 4 bases, with 9 bases between. The CDR3 has 13 residues. CDR1 is DFQATT and CDR2 is SNEGSKA in the germline V gene (reference sequence). Here the CDR3 DNA reads TGCAGTGCTAGAAAGGTCAGTTACAATGAGCAGTTCTTC. It is translated as CSARKVSYNEQFF.

This clonotype was observed many times. This chain uses TRBV3-1 with TRBJ2-2, with 10 bases lining up with TRBD2. V trimming: 5 bases; J trimming: 2 bases; junction bases outside the gene matches: 2. The CDR3 is 15 residues long. Germline loops: CDR1 LGHDT, CDR2 YNNKEL (reference sequence). CDR3 sequence: CASSLAGGNTGELFF. In DNA form, the CDR3 reads TGTGCCAGCAGCTTAGCGGGAGGAAACACCGGGGAGCTGTTTTTT.

This CDR3 is CASSLTDGYNEQFF. The CDR3, as DNA: TGTGCCAGCAGCTTAACTGATGGATACAATGAGCAGTTCTTC. V usage is TRBV7-3 and J usage is TRBJ2-1, with no clear D. CDR3 length: 14 amino acids. Trimming cost V 0 bases and J 4 bases, with 7 bases left between them. Looked up from germline, CDR1 is SGHTA and CDR2 is FQGTGA.